Listed below are T cell receptor beta chains from one sample, sequenced in a study of shared clonotypes between healthy human individuals. TCRdb's table, derived via immunoSEQ multiplex PCR, lists solely in-frame clones and lacks some. The repertoire consists of 1,400,000 or so clones, with approximately 98.5% occurring once and the leading ten covering 0.3% to 0.45%. Sample: naive CD4+ T cells sorted from blood. The receptor set was obtained from a man younger than 40 in good health. The CDR3 runs from the conserved cysteine through the conserved F or W. Fields, in order: V gene, J gene, clone size, D gene, CDR3 DNA, CDR3 protein. The D gene is left open where the match is weak. Size is omitted from some rows. Given values are once, few, many or a class for expanded clones.

v_call: TRBV18; j_call: TRBJ2-1; clone_size: NA; d_call: NA; cdr3_nt: TGTGCCAGCTCACCGATTTCAGGACAATCCTACAATGAGCAGTTCTTC; cdr3_aa: CASSPISGQSYNEQFF
v_call: TRBV7-6; j_call: TRBJ1-2; clone_size: NA; d_call: TRBD1; cdr3_nt: TGTGCCAGCAGCTTAGGACAGGGGGCGTATGGCTACACCTTC; cdr3_aa: CASSLGQGAYGYTF
v_call: TRBV7-9; j_call: TRBJ1-4; clone_size: once; d_call: NA; cdr3_nt: TGTGCCAGCAGCCCACCGGGAGGGGTTAATGAAAAACTGTTTTTT; cdr3_aa: CASSPPGGVNEKLFF
v_call: TRBV4-3; j_call: TRBJ2-2; clone_size: NA; d_call: TRBD2; cdr3_nt: TGCGCCAGCAGCCAATTAGCGGGAGTTCCCCCCGGGGAGCTGTTTTTT; cdr3_aa: CASSQLAGVPPGELFF
v_call: TRBV5-1; j_call: TRBJ2-3; clone_size: few; d_call: TRBD2; cdr3_nt: TGCGCCAGCAGCTTGGGGAGCGGGAGTGGAGATACGCAGTATTTT; cdr3_aa: CASSLGSGSGDTQYF
v_call: TRBV7-9; j_call: TRBJ1-2; clone_size: NA; d_call: NA; cdr3_nt: TGTGCCAGCAACCGACCCGAGTCCTCGGACCCAAAAATTAACTATGGCTACACCTTC; cdr3_aa: CASNRPESSDPKINYGYTF
v_call: TRBV7-2; j_call: TRBJ1-5; clone_size: NA; d_call: NA; cdr3_nt: TGTGCCAGCAGCTTAGGAGTGGGTGGGGACTCCCAGCATTTT; cdr3_aa: CASSLGVGGDSQHF
v_call: TRBV9; j_call: TRBJ2-5; clone_size: NA; d_call: TRBD2; cdr3_nt: TGTGCCAGCAGCGAAGCGGGAGTCGGGGAGACCCAGTACTTC; cdr3_aa: CASSEAGVGETQYF
v_call: TRBV27; j_call: TRBJ2-7; clone_size: NA; d_call: TRBD1; cdr3_nt: TGTGCCAGCAGGGATAGGACAGGGGCTCCCAACTACGAGCAGTACTTC; cdr3_aa: CASRDRTGAPNYEQYF
v_call: TRBV6-5; j_call: TRBJ1-4; clone_size: NA; d_call: TRBD1; cdr3_nt: TGTGCCAGCAGTTACGGACAGGGCCCAACTAATGAAAAACTGTTTTTT; cdr3_aa: CASSYGQGPTNEKLFF
v_call: TRBV7-6; j_call: TRBJ1-1; clone_size: once; d_call: TRBD1; cdr3_nt: TGTGCCAGCAGTCCAGGGGGCGTCACTGAAGCTTTCTTT; cdr3_aa: CASSPGGVTEAFF
v_call: TRBV7-9; j_call: TRBJ2-7; clone_size: NA; d_call: TRBD1; cdr3_nt: TGTGCCAGCTCTCTGCGGGACAGGGGCTACGAGCAGTACTTC; cdr3_aa: CASSLRDRGYEQYF
v_call: TRBV5-4; j_call: TRBJ1-4; clone_size: NA; d_call: NA; cdr3_nt: TGTGCCAGCAGTCGGCGGGGTTATGAAAAACTGTTTTTT; cdr3_aa: CASSRRGYEKLFF
v_call: TRBV30; j_call: TRBJ2-3; clone_size: NA; d_call: NA; cdr3_nt: TGTGCCTGGAGTACGGAATTAACAGATACGCAGTATTTT; cdr3_aa: CAWSTELTDTQYF
v_call: TRBV5-6; j_call: TRBJ1-2; clone_size: NA; d_call: TRBD1; cdr3_nt: TGTGCCAGCAGCCTGAGTCCAGGGGGCGGCTATGGCTACACCTTC; cdr3_aa: CASSLSPGGGYGYTF
v_call: TRBV5-8; j_call: TRBJ2-1; clone_size: NA; d_call: NA; cdr3_nt: TGTGCCAGCAGCTTGGCCGGGACAGATCTAGCGGGTTGGTACAATGAGCAGTTCTTC; cdr3_aa: CASSLAGTDLAGWYNEQFF
v_call: TRBV19; j_call: TRBJ1-5; clone_size: NA; d_call: NA; cdr3_nt: TGTGCCAGTAGTATAAGAGGGTTCGGCAATCAGCCCCAGCATTTT; cdr3_aa: CASSIRGFGNQPQHF
v_call: TRBV10-3; j_call: TRBJ2-1; clone_size: NA; d_call: TRBD2; cdr3_nt: TGTGCCATCAGGCCGGGACTAGCGGGGCCTCCTTACAATGAGCAGTTCTTC; cdr3_aa: CAIRPGLAGPPYNEQFF
v_call: TRBV28; j_call: TRBJ2-1; clone_size: NA; d_call: NA; cdr3_nt: TGTGCCAGCAGGGACAAAGCGGGACAGAAGGACAATGAGCAGTTCTTC; cdr3_aa: CASRDKAGQKDNEQFF
v_call: TRBV5-6; j_call: TRBJ1-5; clone_size: NA; d_call: NA; cdr3_nt: TGTGCCAGCAGCTACACGGGTAATCAGCCCCAGCATTTT; cdr3_aa: CASSYTGNQPQHF
v_call: TRBV29-1; j_call: TRBJ2-5; clone_size: NA; d_call: NA; cdr3_nt: TGCAGCGCGGACAGCCAAGAGACCCAGTACTTC; cdr3_aa: CSADSQETQYF
v_call: TRBV19; j_call: TRBJ1-1; clone_size: NA; d_call: NA; cdr3_nt: TGTGCCAGTAGTATTGGTCGGACGCTAGACACTGAAGCTTTCTTT; cdr3_aa: CASSIGRTLDTEAFF
v_call: TRBV29-1; j_call: TRBJ2-3; clone_size: NA; d_call: NA; cdr3_nt: TGCAGCGTTGAAGATCTTCGGATCTCTAGCACAGATACGCAGTATTTT; cdr3_aa: CSVEDLRISSTDTQYF
v_call: TRBV10-1; j_call: TRBJ2-7; clone_size: NA; d_call: TRBD1; cdr3_nt: TGCGCCAGCAGAAGGGACAGGGGCGTTGGCGAGCAGTACTTC; cdr3_aa: CASRRDRGVGEQYF
v_call: TRBV18; j_call: TRBJ2-7; clone_size: NA; d_call: TRBD1; cdr3_nt: TGTGCCAGCTCACCTAAGGGACAGGCCTCCTACGAGCAGTACTTC; cdr3_aa: CASSPKGQASYEQYF
v_call: TRBV4-3; j_call: TRBJ1-5; clone_size: NA; d_call: NA; cdr3_nt: TGCGCCAGCAGCAGGGGTAGGGATCAGCCCCAGCATTTT; cdr3_aa: CASSRGRDQPQHF
v_call: TRBV7-9; j_call: TRBJ1-2; clone_size: NA; d_call: NA; cdr3_nt: TGTGCCAGCAGCCCCAGGGCGGGTAGCTATGGCTACACCTTC; cdr3_aa: CASSPRAGSYGYTF
v_call: TRBV5-1; j_call: TRBJ2-7; clone_size: NA; d_call: TRBD2; cdr3_nt: TGCGCCAGCAGCTTGAGTAGCGGGATCGGCTACGAGCAGTACTTC; cdr3_aa: CASSLSSGIGYEQYF
v_call: TRBV7-9; j_call: TRBJ2-3; clone_size: NA; d_call: NA; cdr3_nt: TGTGCCAGCAGCCCCCACGCAGATACGCAGTATTTT; cdr3_aa: CASSPHADTQYF
v_call: TRBV28; j_call: TRBJ1-5; clone_size: NA; d_call: NA; cdr3_nt: TGTGCCAGCAGTTCCTCGACGAGGGGCCAGCCCCAGCATTTT; cdr3_aa: CASSSSTRGQPQHF
v_call: TRBV5-5; j_call: TRBJ1-5; clone_size: NA; d_call: TRBD1; cdr3_nt: TGTGCCAGCAGCACATATACAGGGGGAGATCAGCCCCAGCATTTT; cdr3_aa: CASSTYTGGDQPQHF
v_call: TRBV4-1; j_call: TRBJ2-7; clone_size: NA; d_call: TRBD1; cdr3_nt: TGCGCCAGCAGCCCCTCCGACAGGGTAAACGAGCAGTACTTC; cdr3_aa: CASSPSDRVNEQYF
v_call: TRBV7-2; j_call: TRBJ1-2; clone_size: NA; d_call: TRBD1; cdr3_nt: TGTGCCAGCAGCTTAGAGGTCTCTGGCGGCAGGGGGACGGGCTACACCTTC; cdr3_aa: CASSLEVSGGRGTGYTF
v_call: TRBV14; j_call: TRBJ1-2; clone_size: NA; d_call: NA; cdr3_nt: TGTGCCAGCAGCCAAGATCCCCACTATGGCTACACCTTC; cdr3_aa: CASSQDPHYGYTF
v_call: TRBV28; j_call: TRBJ2-7; clone_size: NA; d_call: NA; cdr3_nt: TGTGCCAGCAGTCCCGGCCCCTCCTACGAGCAGTACTTC; cdr3_aa: CASSPGPSYEQYF
v_call: TRBV7-8; j_call: TRBJ2-1; clone_size: NA; d_call: TRBD2; cdr3_nt: TGTGCCAGCAGCTTAGGTCATGGGAGGCTAGCGGGAGGGCCCTACAATGAGCAGTTCTTC; cdr3_aa: CASSLGHGRLAGGPYNEQFF
v_call: TRBV5-8; j_call: TRBJ2-3; clone_size: NA; d_call: NA; cdr3_nt: TGTGCCAGCAGCCCACAGCATAAGGGCACAGATACGCAGTATTTT; cdr3_aa: CASSPQHKGTDTQYF
v_call: TRBV29-1; j_call: TRBJ2-5; clone_size: NA; d_call: NA; cdr3_nt: TGCAGCGTTGATAGCGGCCAAGAGACCCAGTACTTC; cdr3_aa: CSVDSGQETQYF